These 28 T cell receptor beta chains came from one sample sequenced in a study of Graves' ophthalmopathy and Graves' hyperthyroidism. Amplified TCR beta CDR3 regions were obtained using RNA transcripts as template. HTBI-primed RT-PCR formed the first round, and a multiplex PCR formed the second. MiXCR was run by TCRdb on the multiplex PCR reads, yielding one entry per CDR3 protein. The profile shows around 400,000 distinct CDR3 sequences, 15% to 20% of them singletons. The sample taken for sequencing was peripheral blood. These receptors originate from a young woman with Graves' ophthalmopathy.

This clonotype has ten or more counts. The rearrangement links TRBV28 to TRBJ2-2; 10 bases fit TRBD1. V gave up 4 bases and J gave up 3 bases; unmatched junction bases: 2. The length of the CDR3 is 15 residues. CDR1 MDHEN and CDR2 SYDVKM come from the germline V gene. CDR3 in amino acids: CASSSGQGDTGELFF. The CDR3 DNA is TGTGCCAGCAGTTCCGGACAGGGGGACACCGGGGAGCTGTTTTTT.

This clonotype was recorded at least ten times. The rearrangement links TRBV6-1 to TRBJ1-1, with TRBD1 as a possible D gene (6 bases). The V gene's germline CDR1 is MNHNS and CDR2 SASEGT. Trimming removed 6 bases at V and 1 base at J, with 12 bases between. The CDR3 spans 14 residues. Here the CDR3 reads CASRVGGRNTEAFF. The DNA of the CDR3 is TGTGCCAGCAGGGTCGGGGGGCGGAACACTGAAGCTTTCTTT.

The chain employs TRBV7-8 and TRBJ2-5, with 12 bases lining up with TRBD2. Losses at the gene ends were 10 bases for V and 5 bases for J; bases not matched to a gene: 8. The CDR3 totals 14 residues. Germline V CDR1 and CDR2: SGHVS, FQNEAQ. Here the CDR3 reads CATRLAGAKETQYF. CDR3 nucleotide sequence: TGTGCCACTAGACTAGCGGGAGCGAAGGAGACCCAGTACTTC.

There are many counts of this clonotype. The rearrangement links TRBV2 to TRBJ2-7; maybe TRBD2 (5 bases). This CDR3 has 15 amino acids. Germline V gene lookup returns CDR1 SNHLY and CDR2 FYNNEI. Trimming stripped 1 base from V and 4 bases from J, with 14 bases between. The CDR3: CASSEVNSGKYEQYF. The CDR3, as DNA: TGTGCCAGCAGTGAAGTGAACTCCGGGAAGTACGAGCAGTACTTC.

The rearrangement links TRBV10-3 to TRBJ2-5; no clear D gene. V was shortened by 0 bases and J by 6 bases, with 2 bases between the two germline ends. The germline CDR1 and CDR2 sequences are ENHRY and SYGVKD. The CDR3 spans 11 residues. Here the CDR3 reads CAISESKTQYF. The CDR3 region has the DNA TGTGCCATCAGTGAGTCGAAGACCCAGTACTTC.

The chain employs TRBV5-1 and TRBJ2-7; possible D gene TRBD1, 6 bases. V lost 4 bases and J lost 0, with 14 bases in between. Germline V CDR1 and CDR2: SGHRS, YFSETQ. The CDR3 runs to 15 residues. The CDR3 DNA follows: TGCGCCAGCAGCCCCAGGACAGTTAACTCCTACGAGCAGTACTTC. Amino acids: CASSPRTVNSYEQYF.

This clonotype showed up many times. This chain's CDR3 is CASSPPGNQPQHF. CDR3 sequence (DNA): TGTGCCAGCAGCCCCCCCGGGAATCAGCCCCAGCATTTT. The rearrangement joins TRBV28 to TRBJ1-5; D is uncertain. Germline values: CDR1 MDHEN, CDR2 SYDVKM. V dropped 6 bases and J dropped 4 bases, with 10 bases sitting between them. This CDR3 spans 13 amino acids.

The chain carries TRBV28 and TRBJ2-7; 10 bases are shared with TRBD2. Germline V CDR1 and CDR2: MDHEN, SYDVKM. The V and J ends lost 6 bases and 1 base, in that order; junction bases with no gene match: 6. CDR3 length: 15 residues. Written as DNA, the CDR3 is TGTGCCAGCAGGACCCCGGGACTAGCGTCCTACGAGCAGTACTTC. This gives the protein CASRTPGLASYEQYF.

This clonotype was found many times. The J gene is TRBJ2-2, the V gene TRBV27, with a weak D call TRBD2 (6 bases). The CDR3 sequence is 16 residues long. The germline CDR1 and CDR2 sequences are MNHEY and SMNVEV (reference sequence). The germline V and J ends were trimmed by 6 bases and 3 bases, with 17 bases remaining between them. The CDR3 sequence is CASSSLGGLDTGELFF. CDR3 coding DNA: TGTGCCAGCAGCTCATTGGGGGGTTTGGACACCGGGGAGCTGTTTTTT.

The chain combines TRBV11-3 with TRBJ1-1; D remains ambiguous. Trimming left V 6 bases short and J 1 base short, with 15 bases between. CDR1 is SGHNT and CDR2 is YENEEA in the germline V gene. The CDR3 has 15 amino acids. The DNA of the CDR3 is TGTGCCAGCAGTTTAAACAGACTCCAGAACACTGAAGCTTTCTTT. It is translated as CASSLNRLQNTEAFF.

This clonotype occurred many times. The CDR3 DNA reads TGTGCCACCAGTGATTTGGGAATCCACACCGGGGAGCTGTTTTTT. This encodes CATSDLGIHTGELFF. The chain has TRBV24-1 and TRBJ2-2; D is ambiguous. The CDR3 runs 15 residues. CDR1 KGHDR and CDR2 SFDVKD come from the germline V gene. Trimming left V 0 bases short and J 3 bases short, with 7 bases between.

Many counts were recorded for this clonotype. The chain uses TRBV28 and TRBJ1-2, with D possibly TRBD1 on 6 matching bases. The CDR3 totals 13 residues. Trimming took off 6 bases at V and 4 bases at J, with 12 bases between the two ends. Germline CDR1 is MDHEN and CDR2 is SYDVKM. The DNA for the CDR3 is TGTGCCAGCAGCTTACAGGGCATCTATGGCTACACCTTC. Translation gives CASSLQGIYGYTF.

This clonotype was recorded at least ten times. The chain recombines TRBV5-1 with TRBJ1-1, with 10 bases matching TRBD1. The CDR3 is made up of 15 amino acids. Germline CDR1 SGHRS, CDR2 YFSETQ. V gave up 7 bases and J gave up 3 bases; unmatched junction bases: 9. CDR3 nucleotide sequence: TGCGCCAGCCAACGGACAGGGGGAGTGGACACTGAAGCTTTCTTT. Its protein is CASQRTGGVDTEAFF. The entire variable domain, with the rest obtained from reference TRBV5-1 and TRBJ1-1, is as follows: KAGVTQTPRYLIKTRGQQVTLSCSPISGHRSVSWYQQTPGQGLQFLFEYFSETQRNKGNFPGRFSGRQFSNSRSEMNVSTLELGDSALYLCASQRTGGVDTEAFFGQGTRLTVV.

V usage is TRBV12-3 or TRBV12-4 and J usage is TRBJ2-7; a possible D gene is TRBD1 (6 bases). V lost 6 bases, J lost 7 bases, and 19 bases lay in between. CDR3 length equals 14 residues. Written as DNA, the CDR3 is TGTGCCAGCAGCCTTGGACAGCGCATGGGAGAGCAGTACTTC. Translation: CASSLGQRMGEQYF.

This clonotype was counted at least ten times. This sequence joins TRBV28 and TRBJ2-7; D might be TRBD1 (5 bases). The ends were cut back, 2 bases at V and 2 bases at J, with 10 bases in the middle. The CDR3 consists of 14 residues. Germline CDR1 is MDHEN and CDR2 is SYDVKM. The CDR3 loop is CASSLQGYTYEQYF. The CDR3 DNA sequence: TGTGCCAGCAGTTTACAGGGATATACCTACGAGCAGTACTTC.

V usage is TRBV24-1 and J usage is TRBJ2-2; TRBD2 aligns across 7 bases. The germline gives CDR1 KGHDR, CDR2 SFDVKD. V was clipped by 0 bases and J by 3 bases; unmatched bases: 0. The CDR3 length is 15 residues. The CDR3 DNA is TGTGCCACCAGTGATTTGCTAGCGGACACCGGGGAGCTGTTTTTT. Encoded protein: CATSDLLADTGELFF.

Many counts were recorded for this clonotype. The chain is built from TRBV28 and TRBJ2-4; no firm D call. Trimming cost V 3 bases and J 0 bases, with 6 bases left between them. The CDR3 extends over 14 amino acids. Germline assignment: CDR1 MDHEN and CDR2 SYDVKM. The CDR3 here is CASSLTQAKNIQYF. The CDR3 DNA reads as TGTGCCAGCAGTTTGACACAAGCCAAAAACATTCAGTACTTC.

This clonotype was counted at least ten times. This rearrangement joins TRBV12-3 or TRBV12-4 to TRBJ2-7; 7 nucleotides line up with TRBD1. Germline trimming cut 6 bases from V and 3 bases from J; bases unmatched to any gene: 14. The CDR3 consists of 16 residues. The CDR3: CASSSASGTVYYEQYF. The DNA of the CDR3 is TGTGCCAGCAGCTCGGCCTCCGGGACAGTTTACTACGAGCAGTACTTC.

This clonotype was observed many times. Here the CDR3 reads CASSEALDRGRWTEAFF. CDR3 coding DNA: TGTGCCAGCAGTGAAGCATTGGACAGGGGGCGGTGGACTGAAGCTTTCTTT. This chain joins TRBV6-1 and TRBJ1-1; 11 bases match TRBD1. CDR3 length: 17 residues. The V segment lost 0 bases and the J segment 5 bases; nucleotides outside the gene matches: 8. Per germline, CDR1 MNHNS and CDR2 SASEGT.

This clonotype was counted ten times or more. The rearrangement uses TRBV9 and TRBJ1-3; perhaps TRBD1 as D (5 bases). V lost 0 bases and J lost 6, with 16 bases in between. The germline CDR1 and CDR2 sequences are SGDLS and YYNGEE. This CDR3 is 16 amino acids long. CDR3 loop: CASSVGGAGNVNTIYF. CDR3 bases: TGTGCCAGCAGCGTAGGAGGGGCAGGGAATGTAAACACCATATATTTT.

This clonotype occurred many times. Here the CDR3 reads CASNVLNQPQHF. CDR3 nucleotide sequence: TGTGCCAGTAATGTGCTGAATCAGCCCCAGCATTTT. V and J are TRBV19 and TRBJ1-5, with D unclear. This CDR3 comprises 12 residues. The germline gives CDR1 LNHDA, CDR2 SQIVND (reference sequence). V lost 7 bases, J lost 4 bases, and 8 bases lay in between.

This clonotype was detected many times. The V call is TRBV28, the J call TRBJ2-2; TRBD1 is a possible D gene (6 bases). The CDR3 length is 13 residues. Germline CDR1 reads MDHEN; CDR2 reads SYDVKM. In DNA, the CDR3 is TGTGCTCTAAAGGGGGCGAACACCGGGGAGCTGTTTTTT. Translating gives CALKGANTGELFF.

The rearrangement links TRBV5-1 to TRBJ2-2; no definite D call. Trimming took 4 bases from V and 0 from J, leaving 16 bases between them. Germline V lookup: CDR1 SGHRS, CDR2 YFSETQ. The CDR3 length is 17 residues. The CDR3 reads CASSPTTGRANTGELFF. CDR3 sequence (DNA): TGCGCCAGCAGCCCTACCACGGGTCGCGCGAACACCGGGGAGCTGTTTTTT. Combining the CDR3 with reference TRBV5-1 and TRBJ2-2 gives the whole variable domain KAGVTQTPRYLIKTRGQQVTLSCSPISGHRSVSWYQQTPGQGLQFLFEYFSETQRNKGNFPGRFSGRQFSNSRSEMNVSTLELGDSALYLCASSPTTGRANTGELFFGEGSRLTVL.

This clonotype was seen repeatedly, ten times or more. The V and J genes are TRBV28 and TRBJ1-5; D gene unclear. Germline loops: CDR1 MDHEN, CDR2 SYDVKM. Trimming shortened V by 5 bases and J by 6 bases, and 8 bases separated the two germline ends. The CDR3 extends over 12 amino acids. CDR3 sequence reads: CASSVRTQPQHF. The DNA for the CDR3 is TGTGCCAGCAGTGTCAGGACTCAGCCCCAGCATTTT.

There are many counts of this clonotype. This chain joins TRBV7-6 and TRBJ1-1; D remains unclear. Germline V gene lookup returns CDR1 SGHVS and CDR2 FNYEAQ. Trimming removed 2 bases from V and 5 bases from J, with 9 bases in between. The CDR3 is 13 residues long. CDR3 sequence: CASSLNVGTEAFF. CDR3 DNA sequence: TGTGCCAGCAGCTTAAATGTTGGGACTGAAGCTTTCTTT.

This clonotype was detected ten times or more. The CDR3 protein is CAWSGWENEAFF. CDR3 bases: TGTGCCTGGAGTGGTTGGGAAAATGAAGCTTTCTTT. The chain uses TRBV30 and TRBJ1-1, with D unclear. Trimming took 1 base from V and 7 from J, leaving 10 bases between them. The CDR3 is 12 amino acids. The V gene's germline CDR1 is GTSNPN and CDR2 SVGIG (reference sequence).

This clonotype was detected many times. V usage is TRBV4-1 and J usage is TRBJ1-1, with 7 bases identical to TRBD1. In germline, CDR1 is MGHRA, CDR2 YSYEKL. The CDR3 contains 16 residues. V lost 1 base, J lost 0 bases, and 5 bases stayed unmatched. This CDR3 reads CASSQGQGQLNTEAFF. The CDR3 bases are TGCGCCAGCAGCCAAGGACAGGGACAGCTGAACACTGAAGCTTTCTTT.

This clonotype came up many times. V usage is TRBV28 and J usage is TRBJ1-5, with D maybe TRBD1 (6 bases). The CDR3 contains 16 residues. CDR1 MDHEN and CDR2 SYDVKM come from the germline V gene. Trimming took 5 bases from V and 2 from J, leaving 16 bases between them. The DNA for the CDR3 is TGTGCCAGCAGTCAAGTACAGGGAAGGGGCAATCAGCCCCAGCATTTT. Its translation: CASSQVQGRGNQPQHF. The complete variable domain, with remaining parts taken from reference TRBV28 and TRBJ1-5, reads DVKVTQSSRYLVKRTGEKVFLECVQDMDHENMFWYRQDPGLGLRLIYFSYDVKMKEKGDIPEGYSVSREKKERFSLILESASTNQTSMYLCASSQVQGRGNQPQHFGDGTRLSIL.